These 2 T cell receptor beta chains came from one sample sequenced in a study of cytotoxic CD8 clonotypes in ibrutinib-treated CLL. TCRdb keeps only in-frame clones here, not all; method: immunoSEQ multiplex PCR. Here the sample spans around 160,000 clones, nearly 90% being singletons. The source material was PBMCs, sampled at disease progression, from a patient treated with ibrutinib. The source of these receptors is a human donor with chronic lymphocytic leukemia.

The chain employs TRBV5-6 and TRBJ2-5, with 8 bases fitting TRBD2. Germline V gene lookup returns CDR1 SGHDT and CDR2 YYEEEE. The trim removed 3 bases at V and 5 bases at J, leaving 3 bases unmatched. The CDR3 extends over 13 amino acids. CDR3 sequence reads: CASSSIAGETQYF. The CDR3 DNA reads TGTGCCAGCAGCTCCATAGCGGGGGAGACCCAGTACTTC.

The gene calls are TRBV28 and TRBJ1-2; 7 nucleotides match TRBD1. Trimming removed 7 bases from V and 4 bases from J; junction bases left unmatched: 12. This CDR3 spans 15 amino acids. Germline CDR1 reads MDHEN; CDR2 reads SYDVKM. The CDR3 region has the DNA TGTGCCAGCATCCGGGACAGCGTTCTTGCCTATGGCTACACCTTC. Translation gives CASIRDSVLAYGYTF.